This TCR beta chain was recorded in a study of EBV T-cell therapy then PD-1 blockade in nasopharyngeal carcinoma. Noted treatment: AdE1-LMPpoly-expanded autologous EBV-specific T-cell therapy followed by anti-PD-1 nivolumab. The assay was immunoSEQ multiplex PCR, and TCRdb's table has in-frame clones only and misses some. The sample contains approximately 13,000 clones, approximately 81% of which appear only once. With regard to this clone: Its antigen is not identified. Possible read error: a much larger clone is one base away. The same CDR3 is also encoded by other DNA sequences in this sample.

The CDR3 loop spans 13 amino acids. Germline CDR1 reads SGHVS; CDR2 reads FNYEAQ. Trimming stripped 5 bases from V and 3 bases from J, with 11 bases between. This sequence joins TRBV7-6 and TRBJ2-7; D ambiguous. The sequence was collected from a middle-aged man with nasopharyngeal carcinoma. The sequencing used CD8+ T cells from blood, collected around day 96 from a patient whose treatment included autologous EBV-specific T cells and nivolumab. The CDR3 loop is CASSPGPNYEQYF. CDR3 sequence (DNA): TGTGCCAGCAGCCCAGGACCTAACTACGAGCAGTACTTC. Drawing the rest from reference TRBV7-6 and TRBJ2-7, the complete variable domain is GAGVSQSPRYKVTKRGQDVALRCDPISGHVSLYWYRQALGQGPEFLTYFNYEAQQDKSGLPNDRFSAERPEGSISTLTIQRTEQRDSAMYRCASSPGPNYEQYFGPGTRLTVT.